This T cell receptor beta chain derives from a study of metastatic and nonmetastatic thyroid tumors. For the study at large: A comparison of repertoires was made across blood and tumor or nodule tissue from malignant and benign thyroid patients. Study results and limitations: Across blood and tumor, TCR beta diversity in malignant thyroid tumors was reportedly significantly higher than in benign nodules.

In the study's own analysis: The study's classifier, a distant-metastasis tool for papillary thyroid cancer, was built using CDR3 differences across clinicopathological groups. MiXCR was used by TCRdb to re-call the PCR reads. The V and J calls shown here were made by TCRdb, not taken from the authors' results. The table lists 42,000 or so clones, approximately 19% of them singletons. Not a single patient had been given any form of treatment at any point before undergoing thyroid surgery. This clone was counted at least ten times. Its antigen is currently unknown. An end of the junction does not agree with germline; a read error may underlie this. The source material was tumor tissue. The source is a female donor with papillary thyroid cancer or a benign thyroid nodule (not recorded which). Some clones in this sample may be carry-over from other donors' samples.

The CDR3 is CSARDLAGGPSGF. CDR3 nucleotide sequence: TGCAGTGCTAGAGATCTGGCGGGAGGGCCAAGTGGATTC. The rearrangement joins TRBV20-1 to TRBJ2-7, with 9 bases aligning to TRBD2. There are 13 residues in the CDR3. The V gene's germline CDR1 is DFQATT and CDR2 SNEGSKA (reference sequence).